This T cell receptor (beta chain) was sequenced for a study of cytomegalovirus exposure and HLA in healthy donors (dated by TCRdb to about 2017). With respect to the entire study: In an earlier analysis of approximately 500 of the donors, 276 Gb of sequence data and about 110 million unique TCR beta sequences from roughly 200 million T cells were reported. An early release that covered 500 to 800 HLA-typed donors contained around 330 gigabases of sequencing data and some 87 million unique TCR sequences. The genetic ancestry cluster associated with self-reported Caucasian donors included 81% of the 398 genotyped donors. The aim of the study was to test whether cataloging public T cell receptors could identify signatures of past pathogen exposure. The study profiled the T cell repertoires of more than 500 subjects by immunosequencing and related them to cytomegalovirus serostatus. A separate validation cohort of some 130 different subjects was used in addition to the roughly 640-subject first cohort. The study combined high-throughput TCR immunosequencing, statistical association of individual TCRs with disease status, and machine learning to predict cytomegalovirus infection status. To study patterns of TCR occurrence, a later analysis re-analyzed previously published TCR beta repertoires from 600 to 750 donors and added high-resolution HLA genotyping. Rather than drawing on any new phenotypic data, the later analysis identified candidate immune exposures from TCR beta sequences and the way those sequences occurred across donors. In an earlier analysis of roughly 580 of the donors, high-throughput TCR beta sequencing was used to judge whether each TCR beta V gene segment behaved as functional or pseudogenic. Donor age, sex, ethnicity and CMV serostatus were compiled alongside the repertoire data. A later genetic analysis took genome-wide SNP genotypes for about 55% of the roughly 670 donors and used that subset as a discovery cohort. All discovery cohort repertoires had been generated on a single sequencing platform. Both class I and class II loci were covered by HLA typing, at four-digit resolution. Typing coverage differed by locus: A, B, C, DRB1 and DQB1 were typed in about 629-640 donors, DQA1 in 500 to 550, DPA1 in some 570, and DPB1 in approximately 450. About five DR-DQ haplotypes were handled as single units for association and clustering, since linkage in the cohort was strong. On average, about 200,000 unique TCR beta nucleotide sequences were sequenced per donor among a few hundred genotyped donors of the cohort, with roughly 19% of those sequences being non-productive.

This clone was detected a few times. It lacks a known antigen. Base-call qualities are not available, and no considerably larger clone is one nucleotide away. Summary of the overall study and its limitations: V-gene and J-gene trimming of TCR beta chains was associated with a missense DCLRE1C variant in a later genetic analysis, and the association was replicated in an independent cohort. The authors suggested that the approach could potentially be extended to other disease states and immunological phenotypes. Most TCR sequences were seen in very few donors, while some public TCRs were found in many individuals. CMV serostatus was the only immune exposure information available for the cohort. This cohort had only TCR beta chains sequenced, and the lack of alpha or paired-chain data limited which features could be detected. A later analysis found that TCR association rates varied across HLA loci, with DRB1 alleles showing the most associated TCRs and HLA-C alleles the fewest. A later analysis reported that several top co-occurrence clusters appeared linked to parvovirus B19, influenza, CMV and Epstein-Barr virus. A group of highly shared sequence variants was considered likely to be a technical artifact of the sequencing pipeline. In the study, approximately 150 TCR beta chains were listed as associated with cytomegalovirus. In a later genetic analysis, fewer N-insertions in productive TCRs were reported among donors in an Asian-associated ancestry cluster than the roughly 700-donor mean. The 87-base-pair reads could not distinguish some IMGT-functional V segments, including TRBV6-2 and TRBV6-3, so those segments were excluded. Because HLA typing was missing for some donors at each locus, association tests included only the typed subset. The classifier was reported to diagnose cytomegalovirus status with high specificity and sensitivity in both the original and validation cohorts. In vitro tests confirmed that a few of the cytomegalovirus-associated TCR beta chains recognize cytomegalovirus antigens. In a later analysis, HLA-associated TCR beta chains showed more clonal expansion and lower generation probabilities than non-associated chains that were equally common. According to a later analysis, most CMV-associated TCR beta chains appeared to be HLA-restricted, and the HLA associations seemed to be driven largely by CMV exposure. Assigning TCR associations to individual alleles was difficult when HLA alleles, especially DR and DQ, strongly co-occurred. Linkage disequilibrium might explain the correlated functional status among segregating V segments, but an unknown experimental factor could not be ruled out. In an earlier analysis of fewer than 750 of the donors, most TCR beta V segments were observed in productive rearrangements about 87% or about 30% of the time, broadly matching IMGT annotations. Seventeen rarely observed V segments, including chromosome 9 orphons, were excluded from the earlier analysis of approximately 600 of the donors because counts were too low. Specific HLA alleles were associated with over 15,000 TCR beta sequences at a false discovery rate of 0.05 in a later analysis. Roughly uniform sequencing depth across donors was assumed in presence/absence analyses, although this assumption may not hold. A further reported finding was that TCR beta sequences accurately predicted the HLA-A and HLA-B alleles for most subjects in the first cohort.

Receptor libraries were prepared by the immunoSEQ multiplex PCR assay. The multiplex PCR relied on a mix of 60 forward primers for TCR Vbeta segments and 13 reverse primers for TCR Jbeta segments. The CDR3 region of rearranged TCR beta genes was amplified from genomic DNA by a multiplex PCR assay. The amplified TCR beta libraries were sequenced on the Illumina HiSeq System as 87-base-pair reads. Under the source paper's analysis protocol: A later analysis counted 75 million to 100 million unique TCR beta chains across the 700 or so repertoires, and around 12 million of these chains were shared by at least two donors. To remove PCR and sequencing errors, raw reads were error-corrected and collapsed into unique sequences using a nearest-neighbor algorithm that merged closely related sequences. V, D and J gene segments were assigned by aligning CDR3 sequences to IMGT reference sequences. For a sequence to be retained, a match of at least six nucleotides was required to both a V gene segment and a J gene segment. Rearrangements were called productive when the CDR3 lacked stop codons and stayed in frame with V and J; all others were non-productive. CDR3 was defined by IMGT convention, running from the second conserved V-encoded cysteine to the conserved J-encoded phenylalanine. In an earlier analysis of around 600 of the donors, sequences lacking an unambiguous match to a single V gene segment were excluded. In an earlier analysis of some 590 of the donors, V segments were called functional above 56.7% productive rearrangements and were called segregating when the between-donor standard deviation exceeded 5%. A statistical classification framework was built for diagnosing cytomegalovirus status from the catalog of TCR beta chain sequences. In a later analysis, V and J genes were assigned by comparing TCR nucleotide sequences against IMGT/GENE-DB human TR gene sequences. The TCRdist pipeline was used in a later analysis to assign CDR3 sequences and most-parsimonious VDJ recombination scenarios. In a later analysis, each TCR beta chain was defined by its CDR3 amino acid sequence together with its V-gene family, and reads without a unique V-gene family were excluded. In a later analysis, around 600 highly shared, low-generation-probability nucleotide sequences were removed to address suspected cross-contamination and a sequencing artifact. In a later analysis, a clonal expansion index was calculated for each public chain from normalized within-repertoire ranks of inferred template counts. In a later analysis, generation probabilities were computed using a VDJ recombination model fitted to out-of-frame rearrangements, and the results were checked against IGoR. A later analysis scored TCR-TCR, TCR-HLA and TCR-CMV co-occurrence with hypergeometric tests, applying a repertoire-size bias correction to TCR pairs. A later analysis estimated false discovery rates by permuting HLA or CMV assignments 20 times. A later analysis grouped co-occurring TCRs with DBSCAN, adding TCRdist sequence similarity when clustering within HLA-allele-positive subsets. For co-occurrence clustering, repertoires with fewer than 30,000 or more than 120,000 public chains were excluded, along with roughly 5 repertoires with anomalous nucleotide sharing. Here the immuneACCESS table is served through TCRdb, limited to in-frame sequences with V and J called. Missing clones are a known gap in these copies; in checked studies unresolved V genes cover under half, and the rest lacks a known reason. The V and J calls and the clone size are those of that table, but D and trimming were determined from the DNA. Within this sample are about 190,000 clones, with 10% to 15% of them counted one time only. 7.8% of the sample lies in the top ten.

V has 6 bases trimmed and J has 5 bases trimmed; junction bases matching no gene number 4. Based on the germline V gene (reference sequence), the CDR1 and CDR2 sequences are WNHNN and SYGVQD. The cysteine opens and the phenylalanine closes a CDR3 of 14 amino acids. The only DNA kept is the CDR3, 42 bases in frame from the first base. The cohort consisted of hundreds of healthy bone marrow donors. Cohort members were all nominally healthy when sampled, although unrecorded immune exposures were likely present. The donor tested CMV seropositive and was one of the 289 seropositive cohort members. Each donor provided a peripheral blood sample, and peripheral blood mononuclear cells were used for TCR beta sequencing. The Qiagen DNeasy Blood Extraction Kit was used to extract genomic DNA from the blood cell samples.

This TCR was sampled from a man aged 50 to 60 in good health and CMV-seropositive. The chain joins TRBV10-1 to TRBJ2-1; 10 of the junction bases match TRBD1. Sequencing input: PBMCs. The nucleotides read TGCGCCAGCAGCCGGGACAGGGGCCACAATGAGCAGTTCTTC. Its translation reads: CASSRDRGHNEQFF.